The rows below give T cell receptor beta chains drawn from one sample of a study of cytomegalovirus exposure and HLA in healthy donors. TCRdb's copy holds only in-frame clones and misses some; the assay was immunoSEQ multiplex PCR. The data show roughly 180,000 clones, roughly 83% seen once. The specimen was PBMCs. These receptors were obtained from a boy younger than 10 in good health and CMV-seronegative. Both conserved end residues are part of each CDR3. A D gene is named only where the DNA matches it firmly. Expanded clones get a size class; other rows say once, few or many, or leave the size out.

d_gene | abundance | j_gene | v_gene | CDR3aa | CDR3nt
TRBD1 | NA | TRBJ2-2 | TRBV15 | CATSREDRGHYTGELFF | TGTGCCACCAGCAGAGAGGACAGGGGGCACTACACCGGGGAGCTGTTTTTT
TRBD1 | NA | TRBJ1-5 | TRBV7-8 | CASSPGTGNQPQHF | TGTGCCAGCAGTCCCGGGACAGGGAATCAGCCCCAGCATTTT
TRBD2 | once | TRBJ2-7 | TRBV6-5 | CASSLEGTSGNEQYF | TGTGCCAGCAGTCTTGAAGGGACTAGCGGAAACGAGCAGTACTTC
NA | NA | TRBJ1-6 | TRBV5-6 | CASSLQGTLSNSPLHF | TGTGCCAGCAGCCTACAGGGAACTTTGAGCAATTCACCCCTCCACTTT
TRBD1 | NA | TRBJ2-5 | TRBV5-1 | CASSPRQGSGETQYF | TGCGCCAGCAGCCCGAGACAGGGGTCGGGTGAGACCCAGTACTTC
TRBD1 | NA | TRBJ2-1 | TRBV6-6 | CASSSRTGGYNEQFF | TGTGCCAGCAGTAGCCGGACAGGGGGTTACAATGAGCAGTTCTTC
NA | NA | TRBJ2-5 | TRBV7-2 | CASSLTFRETQYF | TGTGCCAGCAGCCTAACCTTTCGGGAGACCCAGTACTTC
TRBD2 | NA | TRBJ2-2 | TRBV6-5 | CASSYRGGPSGELFF | TGTGCCAGCAGTTATCGGGGGGGCCCGTCCGGGGAGCTGTTTTTT
TRBD1 | NA | TRBJ1-2 | TRBV6-6 | CASSYDRVYGYTF | TGTGCCAGCAGTTATGACAGGGTCTATGGCTACACCTTC
TRBD1 | once | TRBJ1-2 | TRBV9 | CASSANPTGWGYTF | TGTGCCAGCAGCGCCAATCCGACAGGGTGGGGCTACACCTTC
TRBD2 | NA | TRBJ2-5 | TRBV4-2 | CASSHRGTSGRETQYF | TGTGCCAGCAGCCATCGAGGGACTAGCGGGAGGGAGACCCAGTACTTC
TRBD1 | NA | TRBJ1-1 | TRBV2 | CASSTDRTLNTEAFF | TGTGCCAGCAGTACGGACAGGACCCTGAACACTGAAGCTTTCTTT
TRBD2 | once | TRBJ2-5 | TRBV27 | CASRGASGGGTQYF | TGTGCCAGCCGAGGGGCTAGCGGGGGCGGGACCCAGTACTTC
NA | once | TRBJ1-1 | TRBV29-1 | CSVVPSVEGAFF | TGCAGCGTTGTTCCGAGCGTGGAGGGGGCTTTCTTT
TRBD1 | NA | TRBJ1-2 | TRBV27 | CASSPDRDLPGGYTF | TGTGCCAGCAGTCCGGACAGGGATCTTCCTGGAGGCTACACCTTC
NA | NA | TRBJ2-5 | TRBV4-3 | CASSQDLTGTETQYF | TGCGCCAGCAGCCAAGATTTAACAGGGACGGAGACCCAGTACTTC
TRBD1 | NA | TRBJ2-7 | TRBV20-1 | CSAATGDEQYF | TGCAGTGCAGCGACAGGGGACGAGCAGTACTTC
NA | NA | TRBJ1-2 | TRBV29-1 | CSVEGTEGYTF | TGCAGCGTTGAAGGGACAGAAGGCTACACCTTC
NA | NA | TRBJ2-5 | TRBV5-6 | CASSLELRQETQYF | TGTGCCAGCAGCTTGGAACTGCGTCAAGAGACCCAGTACTTC
NA | NA | TRBJ2-6 | TRBV30 | CACTRRAGANVLTF | TGTGCCTGCACCCGACGGGCTGGGGCCAACGTCCTGACTTTC
NA | NA | TRBJ1-1 | TRBV5-6 | CASSLVRAGHTEAFF | TGTGCCAGCAGCTTGGTGAGGGCCGGTCACACTGAAGCTTTCTTT
NA | NA | TRBJ1-1 | TRBV19 | CASSMEGLNTEAFF | TGTGCCAGTAGTATGGAGGGGTTAAACACTGAAGCTTTCTTT
TRBD2 | NA | TRBJ2-3 | TRBV27 | CASSPPGGTQYF | TGTGCCAGCAGCCCTCCGGGGGGGACGCAGTATTTT
NA | NA | TRBJ2-1 | TRBV5-1 | CASSLGGDYNEQFF | TGCGCCAGCAGCTTGGGGGGGGACTACAATGAGCAGTTCTTC
NA | NA | TRBJ1-1 | TRBV9 | CASSVSLNTEAFF | TGTGCCAGCAGCGTATCTCTGAACACTGAAGCTTTCTTT
NA | NA | TRBJ1-2 | TRBV7-2 | CASSKQNYGYTF | TGTGCCAGCAGCAAACAGAACTATGGCTACACCTTC
NA | NA | TRBJ1-5 | TRBV5-6 | CASSLSGRGNQPQHF | TGTGCCAGCAGCTTGTCCGGCAGGGGCAATCAGCCCCAGCATTTT
TRBD1 | NA | TRBJ1-5 | TRBV5-8 | CASSKRAGGAGQPQHF | TGTGCCAGCAGCAAACGTGCAGGGGGCGCGGGGCAGCCCCAGCATTTT
NA | NA | TRBJ2-7 | TRBV30 | CAWSVPGNLYEQYF | TGTGCCTGGAGTGTACCCGGGAACCTCTACGAGCAGTACTTC
TRBD2 | NA | TRBJ2-3 | TRBV28 | CASSFAGRGTDTQYF | TGTGCCAGCAGTTTTGCTGGGAGGGGCACAGATACGCAGTATTTT
NA | NA | TRBJ2-5 | TRBV4-3 | CASSQDPKETQYF | TGCGCCAGCAGCCAAGATCCCAAAGAGACCCAGTACTTC
NA | NA | TRBJ2-3 | TRBV27 | CASSSTRDTQYF | TGTGCCAGCAGTTCCACGAGGGATACGCAGTATTTT
TRBD1 | NA | TRBJ1-6 | TRBV27 | CASSPTLRQGRNSPLHF | TGTGCCAGCAGTCCGACACTCCGACAGGGGAGGAATTCACCCCTCCACTTT
NA | NA | TRBJ1-1 | TRBV5-8 | CASSFWGWGLPEAFF | TGTGCCAGCAGCTTTTGGGGGTGGGGGCTCCCTGAAGCTTTCTTT
NA | NA | TRBJ2-1 | TRBV29-1 | CSPTLADSYNEQFF | TGCAGCCCGACTCTGGCAGACTCCTACAATGAGCAGTTCTTC
TRBD1 | NA | TRBJ1-2 | TRBV6-6 | CASSYGTGTGYTF | TGTGCCAGCAGCTACGGGACAGGGACGGGCTACACCTTC
TRBD1 | NA | TRBJ1-2 | TRBV7-9 | CASSSHRGDRGGYTF | TGTGCCAGCAGCTCCCACCGGGGGGACAGGGGTGGCTACACCTTC
TRBD1 | NA | TRBJ1-4 | TRBV7-2 | CASSFDRESEKLFF | TGTGCCAGCAGCTTTGACAGGGAAAGCGAAAAACTGTTTTTT
NA | once | TRBJ1-2 | TRBV5-8 | CASSLVTYGYTF | TGTGCCAGCAGCCTAGTTACCTATGGCTACACCTTC
TRBD1 | NA | TRBJ2-7 | TRBV7-9 | CSSRAGQGAAYEQYF | TGTTCCAGCAGAGCGGGACAGGGGGCAGCCTACGAGCAGTACTTC
NA | NA | TRBJ1-3 | TRBV5-4 | CASSGTGSSSGNTIYF | TGTGCCAGCAGCGGAACAGGTTCTAGCTCTGGAAACACCATATATTTT
NA | NA | TRBJ1-2 | TRBV5-1 | CASSAGNYGYTF | TGCGCCAGCAGCGCGGGTAACTATGGCTACACCTTC
NA | NA | TRBJ2-3 | TRBV27 | CASSPSSTDTQYF | TGTGCCAGCAGTCCCTCTAGCACAGATACGCAGTATTTT
TRBD1 | NA | TRBJ1-1 | TRBV5-1 | CASSLAGTGTSYTEAFF | TGCGCCAGCAGCTTGGCGGGGACAGGGACGAGTTACACTGAAGCTTTCTTT
TRBD1 | NA | TRBJ1-2 | TRBV6-5 | CASSYDGQETYGYTF | TGTGCCAGCAGTTACGACGGACAGGAGACCTATGGCTACACCTTC
NA | once | TRBJ2-1 | TRBV29-1 | CSVEDWDKDNEQFF | TGCAGCGTTGAAGACTGGGACAAGGACAATGAGCAGTTCTTC
TRBD2 | NA | TRBJ2-7 | TRBV7-2 | CASSLRGSAYEQYF | TGTGCCAGCAGCCTGCGGGGGTCAGCCTACGAGCAGTACTTC
NA | once | TRBJ2-5 | TRBV18 | CASSPRGGPETQYF | TGTGCCAGCTCACCACGGGGGGGCCCGGAGACCCAGTACTTC
NA | NA | TRBJ1-4 | TRBV2 | CASATLGGLFEKLFF | TGTGCCAGCGCCACCTTGGGGGGGCTATTTGAAAAACTGTTTTTT
NA | once | TRBJ1-1 | TRBV5-6 | CATQMGGAEAFF | TGTGCCACCCAAATGGGGGGGGCTGAAGCTTTCTTT
TRBD2 | NA | TRBJ2-1 | TRBV30 | CAWSLGGDNEQFF | TGTGCCTGGAGTTTGGGGGGGGACAATGAGCAGTTCTTC
NA | NA | TRBJ1-1 | TRBV14 | CASSQDLRVGNTEAFF | TGTGCCAGCAGCCAAGACCTACGCGTCGGGAACACTGAAGCTTTCTTT
NA | NA | TRBJ2-7 | TRBV5-6 | CASTSGRSYEQYF | TGTGCCAGCACCTCAGGCCGGTCCTACGAGCAGTACTTC
NA | NA | TRBJ1-3 | TRBV9 | CASGGADTIYF | TGTGCCAGCGGAGGGGCGGACACCATATATTTT
TRBD1 | NA | TRBJ1-2 | TRBV19 | CASRDRGFNYGYTF | TGTGCCAGTAGGGACAGGGGATTTAACTATGGCTACACCTTC
TRBD2 | NA | TRBJ2-1 | TRBV6-5 | CATSGAGGSNEQFF | TGTGCCACGTCGGGGGCGGGAGGGTCTAATGAGCAGTTCTTC
TRBD1 | NA | TRBJ1-1 | TRBV2 | CASSGTGKNTEAFF | TGTGCCAGCAGTGGGACAGGGAAGAACACTGAAGCTTTCTTT